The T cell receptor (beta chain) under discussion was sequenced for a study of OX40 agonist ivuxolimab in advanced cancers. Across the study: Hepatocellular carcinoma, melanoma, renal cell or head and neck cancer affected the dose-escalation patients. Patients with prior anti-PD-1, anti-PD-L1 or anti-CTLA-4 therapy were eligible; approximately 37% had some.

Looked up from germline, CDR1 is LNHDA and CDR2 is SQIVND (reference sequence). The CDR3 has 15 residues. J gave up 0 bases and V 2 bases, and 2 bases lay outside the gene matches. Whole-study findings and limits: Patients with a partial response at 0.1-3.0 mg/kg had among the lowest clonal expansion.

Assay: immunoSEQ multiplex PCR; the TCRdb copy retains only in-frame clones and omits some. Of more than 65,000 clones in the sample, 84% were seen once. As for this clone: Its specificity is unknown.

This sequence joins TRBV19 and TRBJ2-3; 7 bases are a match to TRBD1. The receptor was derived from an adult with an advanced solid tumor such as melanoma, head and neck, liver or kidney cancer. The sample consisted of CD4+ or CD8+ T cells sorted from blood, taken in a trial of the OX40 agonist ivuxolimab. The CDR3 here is CASSITGASTDTQYF. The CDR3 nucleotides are TGTGCCAGTAGTATAACAGGGGCTAGCACAGATACGCAGTATTTT.